This T cell receptor beta chain was identified in a study of blood T cell repertoires in COVID-19. Whole-study context: COVID-19 samples collected from the United States, Italy and Spain covered acute and convalescent phases. Sources were T cells, B-cell-depleted T cells, or PBMCs; the material itself was cDNA or gDNA.

Authors' methods: By means of reference gene primer amplification, nucleated cell counts were estimated. TCRdb's copy holds only in-frame clones and misses some; the assay was immunoSEQ multiplex PCR. The DNA gave D and trimming, while V, J and clone size come from that table. The repertoire has over 100,000 clones, 80% to 90% of them found once; the top ten carry more than 14%. After removal of 3 bases from V and 2 bases from J, the junction contained 6 bases not matched to a gene. Germline loops: CDR1 SNHLY, CDR2 FYNNEI. This CDR3 region has 15 residues. The TCR sequence derives from a man aged 50 or older with acute or convalescent COVID-19. This chain uses TRBV2 with TRBJ2-5; 7 bases map to TRBD2. Sequences were obtained from peripheral blood. CDR3 DNA sequence: TGTGCCAGCAGTGAGGGGGGAGCGGGACAAGAGACCCAGTACTTC. Its translation: CASSEGGAGQETQYF.